The present TCR beta chain was sequenced within a study of blood T cell repertoires in COVID-19. Here immunoSEQ multiplex PCR was the method, and the copy in TCRdb shows in-frame clones only, minus some. The table records some 200,000 clones, approximately 91% of them present only once. Germline assignment: CDR1 SGHTA and CDR2 FQGNSA. V lost 1 base and J 8 bases, leaving 14 bases between the germline ends. The CDR3 runs to 15 residues. The sequenced material came from peripheral blood. The TCR sequence derives from a woman aged 40 to 49 with acute or convalescent COVID-19. The chain recombines TRBV7-2 with TRBJ1-4; TRBD1 might be the D (5 bases). The CDR3 sequence: CASSLGGLGEEKLFF. The CDR3 bases are TGTGCCAGCAGCTTAGGGGGCTTAGGGGAAGAAAAACTGTTTTTT.